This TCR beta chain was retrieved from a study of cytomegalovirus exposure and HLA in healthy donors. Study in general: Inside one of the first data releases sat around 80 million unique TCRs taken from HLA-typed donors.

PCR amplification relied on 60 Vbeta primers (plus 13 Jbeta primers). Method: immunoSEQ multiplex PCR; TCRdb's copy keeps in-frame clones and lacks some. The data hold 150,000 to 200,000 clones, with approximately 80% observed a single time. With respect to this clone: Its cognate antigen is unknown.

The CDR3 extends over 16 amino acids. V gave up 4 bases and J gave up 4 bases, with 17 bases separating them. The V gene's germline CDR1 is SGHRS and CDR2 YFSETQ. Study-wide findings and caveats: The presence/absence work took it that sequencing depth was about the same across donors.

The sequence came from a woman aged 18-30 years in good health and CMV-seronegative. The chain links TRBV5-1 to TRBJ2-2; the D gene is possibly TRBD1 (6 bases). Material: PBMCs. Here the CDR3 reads CASSLWGRGSTGELFF. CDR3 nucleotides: TGCGCCAGCAGCCTTTGGGGCAGGGGCAGCACCGGGGAGCTGTTTTTT.